This T cell receptor (beta chain) was sequenced in a study of neurological immune-mediated disorders. The CDR3 loop spans 18 amino acids. The ends were cut back, 2 bases at V and 0 bases at J, with 17 bases in the middle. This clonotype has a count of ten or more. TCRdb re-called the 5' RACE reads through MiXCR, storing one row per CDR3 protein. The data show tens of thousands of distinct CDR3 sequences, roughly 2.5% seen once. The sequencing sample was made of PBMCs. The receptor comes from a man aged 50-59 years with multiple sclerosis. V and J are TRBV12-3 or TRBV12-4 and TRBJ1-3; D might be TRBD1 (6 bases). Here the CDR3 DNA reads TGTGCCAGCAGTTTACGCCTTTTGACAGGACCCTCTGGAAACACCATATATTTT. Its translation is CASSLRLLTGPSGNTIYF.